This TCR beta chain was sequenced in a study of beta chain features in type 1 diabetes (dated by TCRdb to 2016 to 2019). Background for the entire study: Patients and healthy donors did not differ in mean age, gender distribution, total cell number or subset yield. A total of 90 million to 140 million sorted cells were examined across all samples, and RNA yield correlated strongly with the number of cells per subset. Regulatory and stem cell-like memory subsets were isolated from only 8 patients and roughly 8 healthy donors, whereas naive and central memory subsets came from all 28 donors. The study compared the TCRB repertoires of sorted circulating CD4+ T cell subsets in recently diagnosed type 1 diabetes patients with those in matched healthy donors.

As regards this clone: Its cognate antigen has yet to be identified. No qualities accompany the bases; no much larger clone lies one base away.

The entire isolated RNA was reverse transcribed using the High Capacity cDNA Reverse Transcription Kit, and thus expressed TCRB transcripts were sequenced. Naive, central memory and regulatory T cell samples underwent deep immunoSEQ sequencing, averaging about 3.57 million total reads per sample. Sorted cells were lysed in RLT buffer, and RNA was extracted using DNase-treated RNeasy Micro or Mini kits according to cell number. Each cell subset was processed separately to prevent cross-contamination, with patient and healthy donor samples processed together. The immunoSEQ multiplex PCR was used to amplify TCRB sequences from cDNA, yielding 87-bp fragments that span the CDR3 region. Sequencing of the amplicons was done on the Illumina HiSeq platform. The source study handled its data this way. Synthetic template baselines were used to correct PCR bias computationally, reads within Hamming distance 2 were collapsed together, and singletons that could not be merged were discarded. Reads were aligned against IMGT so that V, D and J genes, CDR3 length and insertions or deletions at six rearrangement sites could be assigned. Within each subset, clonotype counts were normalized to sorted cell number, and only after that were true diversity and Gini coefficients computed with the tcR R package. The overlap coefficient, calculated on TCRB nucleotide sequences, was used to quantify repertoire sharing. Out-of-frame TCRB sequences from naive cells were analyzed as a proxy for the pre-selection repertoire. Not all clones reach the TCRdb copy of this immuneACCESS table, which keeps in-frame sequences only. Checked studies attribute under half of the gap to unresolved V genes and leave the rest unexplained. The V and J calls and clone size come from that table; D and trimming were worked out from the DNA. This sample has 200,000 to 250,000 clones in its table, and 16% of those were observed once. Of the sample, about 0.078% falls within the top ten clones.

The research as a whole found: Because cDNA rather than genomic DNA was sequenced, highly expressing activated cells could have been over-represented, although no difference in activation and CD3 levels was found between groups. HLA sub-analyses involved small numbers of individuals, so any influence of HLA type on TCRB rearrangement remained unresolved. At VDJ recombination sites, type 1 diabetes patients had fewer insertions and more deleted nucleotides, which implies abnormalities in thymic rearrangement. In all four CD4+ subsets, TCRB CDR3 length was moderately but significantly shorter in type 1 diabetes patients. The naive, central memory and regulatory TCRB repertoires appeared to resemble one another more closely among patients than among healthy donors. Shorter templates might have been favored by PCR, but patient and control samples were amplified and corrected together, so both groups would have been affected equally by any skew.

From each donor, a single peripheral blood sample of 100 to 150 mL on average was drawn into heparinised tubes. Using a panel that included CD45RO, CCR7, CD25, CD127, CD95 and CD27, naive, central memory, regulatory and stem cell-like memory CD4+ T cells were sorted on a BD FACSAria II. Purity was above 95% for every sorted population. PBMCs were isolated right away by Lymphoprep density gradient centrifugation and were stained directly, without culture. So that batch effects would be minimized, each experiment stained and sorted samples in pairs, pairing one healthy donor with one patient. This clonotype was sampled from a young man with type 1 diabetes. Sequences were obtained from naive CD4+ T cells from blood. The cell subset or site label on this specimen signifies: true naive CD4+ T cells.

The CDR3 here reads CASSAGTSGRQTQYF. The DNA sequence is given as TGTGCCAGCAGCGCAGGGACTAGCGGGAGACAGACCCAGTACTTC. The V gene is TRBV9 and the J gene is TRBJ2-5, with 14 bases aligning to TRBD2. From cysteine to phenylalanine, the CDR3 is 15 amino acids long. Only CDR3 DNA is held: 45 bases, read in frame from base 1. CDR1 and CDR2 are read off the germline V gene as SGDLS and YYNGEE. Here V drops 3 bases and J drops 6 bases, and the junction holds 4 bases not matched to any gene.